This T cell receptor (beta chain) derives from a study of shared clonotypes between healthy human individuals. As for the study in general: There were three CD4 naive, three CD4 memory, two CD8 naive and one CD8 memory plates per donor.

Points from the study as a whole: The study generally estimated greater richness for naive than memory subsets.

About this clone itself: What it binds is unknown.

The CDR3 contains 14 residues. Per the germline V gene, CDR1 is SGDLS and CDR2 is YYNGEE. V was clipped by 0 bases and J by 2 bases, with 9 bases between them. TCRdb's table, derived via immunoSEQ multiplex PCR, lists solely in-frame clones and lacks some. Found here are hundreds of thousands of clones, 74% of them singletons; the top ten hold 1.5% to 2%. The receptor was isolated from a woman aged 25 to 39 in good health. The sequenced sample was memory CD4+ T cells sorted from blood. The subset denotes: CD45RA-negative fraction. The V call is TRBV9, the J call TRBJ2-7; D unresolved. CDR3 DNA: TGTGCCAGCAGCGTAGATGCAGCAGCCTACGAGCAGTACTTC. Amino acid sequence: CASSVDAAAYEQYF.